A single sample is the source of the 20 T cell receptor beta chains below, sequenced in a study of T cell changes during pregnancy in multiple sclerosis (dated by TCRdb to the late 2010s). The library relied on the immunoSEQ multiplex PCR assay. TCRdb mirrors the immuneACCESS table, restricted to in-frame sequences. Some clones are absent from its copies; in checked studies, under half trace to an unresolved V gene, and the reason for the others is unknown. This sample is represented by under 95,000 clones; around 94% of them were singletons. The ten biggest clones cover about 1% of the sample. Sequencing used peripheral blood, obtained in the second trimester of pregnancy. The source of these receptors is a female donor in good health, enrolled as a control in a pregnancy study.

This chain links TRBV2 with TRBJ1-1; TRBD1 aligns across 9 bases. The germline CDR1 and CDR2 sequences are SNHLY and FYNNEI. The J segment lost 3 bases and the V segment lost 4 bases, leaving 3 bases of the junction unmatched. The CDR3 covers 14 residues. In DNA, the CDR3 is TGTGCCAGCAGTGGACAGGGGGAGGACACTGAAGCTTTCTTT. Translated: CASSGQGEDTEAFF.

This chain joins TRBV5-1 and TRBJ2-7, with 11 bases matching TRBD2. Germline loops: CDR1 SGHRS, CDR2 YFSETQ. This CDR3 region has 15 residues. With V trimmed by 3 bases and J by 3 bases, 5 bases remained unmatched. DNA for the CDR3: TGCGCCAGCAGCTGGGGACTAGCGGATCACTACGAGCAGTACTTC. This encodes CASSWGLADHYEQYF. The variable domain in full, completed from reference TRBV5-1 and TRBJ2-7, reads KAGVTQTPRYLIKTRGQQVTLSCSPISGHRSVSWYQQTPGQGLQFLFEYFSETQRNKGNFPGRFSGRQFSNSRSEMNVSTLELGDSALYLCASSWGLADHYEQYFGPGTRLTVT.

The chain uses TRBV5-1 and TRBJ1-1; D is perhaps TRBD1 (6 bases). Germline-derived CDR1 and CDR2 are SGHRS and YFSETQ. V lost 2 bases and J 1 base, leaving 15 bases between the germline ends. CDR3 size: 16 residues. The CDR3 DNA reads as TGCGCCAGCAGCTTCATTGGGGGGGCCGGGAACACTGAAGCTTTCTTT. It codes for CASSFIGGAGNTEAFF.

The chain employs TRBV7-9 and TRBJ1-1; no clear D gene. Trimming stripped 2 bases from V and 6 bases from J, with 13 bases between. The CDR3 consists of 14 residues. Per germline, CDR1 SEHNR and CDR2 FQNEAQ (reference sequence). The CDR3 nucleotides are TGTGCCAGCAGCTTACTCGGTGGAGGTGCTGAAGCTTTCTTT. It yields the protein CASSLLGGGAEAFF.

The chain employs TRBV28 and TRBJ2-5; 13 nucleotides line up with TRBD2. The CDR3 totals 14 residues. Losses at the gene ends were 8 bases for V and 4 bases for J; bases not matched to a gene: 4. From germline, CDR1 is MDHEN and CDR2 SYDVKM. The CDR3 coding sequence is TGTGCCAGCGGACTAGCGGGAGTTTTAGAGACCCAGTACTTC. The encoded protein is CASGLAGVLETQYF.

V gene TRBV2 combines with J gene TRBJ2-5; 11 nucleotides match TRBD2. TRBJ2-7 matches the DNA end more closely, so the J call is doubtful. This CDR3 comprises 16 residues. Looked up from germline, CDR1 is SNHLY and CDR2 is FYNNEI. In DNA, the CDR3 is TGTGCCAGCAGTGGCCCCACTAGCGGGAGTATCAACGAGCAGTACTTC. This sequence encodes CASSGPTSGSINEQYF.

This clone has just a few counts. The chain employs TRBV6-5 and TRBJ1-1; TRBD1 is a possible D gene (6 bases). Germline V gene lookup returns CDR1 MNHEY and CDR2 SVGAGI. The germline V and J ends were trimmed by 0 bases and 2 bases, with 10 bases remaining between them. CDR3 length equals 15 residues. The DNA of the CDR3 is TGTGCCAGCAGTTACTCTGGGGGGGCCAACACTGAAGCTTTCTTT. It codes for CASSYSGGANTEAFF.

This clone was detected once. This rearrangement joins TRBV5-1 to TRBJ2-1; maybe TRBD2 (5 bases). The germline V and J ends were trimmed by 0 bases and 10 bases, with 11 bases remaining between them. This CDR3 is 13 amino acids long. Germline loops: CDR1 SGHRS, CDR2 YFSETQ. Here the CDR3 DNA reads TGCGCCAGCAGCTTGGTGTCATCGGGAGAGCAGTTCTTC. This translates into CASSLVSSGEQFF.

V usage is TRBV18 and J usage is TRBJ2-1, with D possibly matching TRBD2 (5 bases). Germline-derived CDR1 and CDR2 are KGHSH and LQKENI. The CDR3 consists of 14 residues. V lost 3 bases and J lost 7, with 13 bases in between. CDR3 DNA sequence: TGTGCCAGCTCACCCTTATCCGGGAAGAATGAGCAGTTCTTC. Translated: CASSPLSGKNEQFF.

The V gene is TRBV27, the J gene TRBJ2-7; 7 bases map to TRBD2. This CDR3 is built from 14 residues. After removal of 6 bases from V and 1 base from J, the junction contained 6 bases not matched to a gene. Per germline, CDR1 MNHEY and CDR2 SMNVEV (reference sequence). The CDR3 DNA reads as TGTGCCAGCAGGAAAGTGGGAGGGTCCTACGAGCAGTACTTC. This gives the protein CASRKVGGSYEQYF.

The CDR3 sequence is CASSSPRLAGKDNEQFF. The CDR3 DNA sequence: TGTGCCAGCTCAAGCCCGCGACTAGCGGGCAAGGACAATGAGCAGTTCTTC. The chain has TRBV18 and TRBJ2-1; 10 bases map to TRBD2. CDR3 size: 17 residues. J lost 5 bases, V lost 5 bases, and 12 bases had no gene match. CDR1 is KGHSH, CDR2 LQKENI, per germline.

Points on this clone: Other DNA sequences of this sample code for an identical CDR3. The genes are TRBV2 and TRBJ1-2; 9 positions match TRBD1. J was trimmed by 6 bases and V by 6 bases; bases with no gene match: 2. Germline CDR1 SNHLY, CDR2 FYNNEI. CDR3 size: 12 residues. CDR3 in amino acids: CASRDRGHGYTF. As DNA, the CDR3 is TGTGCCAGCAGGGACAGGGGTCATGGCTACACCTTC.

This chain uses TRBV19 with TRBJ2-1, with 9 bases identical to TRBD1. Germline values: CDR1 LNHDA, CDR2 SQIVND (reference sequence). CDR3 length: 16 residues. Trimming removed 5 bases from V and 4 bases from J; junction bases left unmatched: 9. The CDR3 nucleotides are TGTGCCAGTAGTTATGCCCGCGGGACAGGGTACAATGAGCAGTTCTTC. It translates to CASSYARGTGYNEQFF.

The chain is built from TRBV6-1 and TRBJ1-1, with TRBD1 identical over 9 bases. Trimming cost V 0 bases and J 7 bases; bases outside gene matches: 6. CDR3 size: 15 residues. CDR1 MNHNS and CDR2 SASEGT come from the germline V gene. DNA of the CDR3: TGTGCCAGCAGTGAAGCTCCCACAGGGGGCTTTGAAGCTTTCTTT. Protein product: CASSEAPTGGFEAFF.

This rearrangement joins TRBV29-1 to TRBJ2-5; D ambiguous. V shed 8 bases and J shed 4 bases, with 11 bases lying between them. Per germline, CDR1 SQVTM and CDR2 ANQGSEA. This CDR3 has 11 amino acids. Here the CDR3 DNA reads TGCAGCCACAAGAGAGGAGAGACCCAGTACTTC. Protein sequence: CSHKRGETQYF.

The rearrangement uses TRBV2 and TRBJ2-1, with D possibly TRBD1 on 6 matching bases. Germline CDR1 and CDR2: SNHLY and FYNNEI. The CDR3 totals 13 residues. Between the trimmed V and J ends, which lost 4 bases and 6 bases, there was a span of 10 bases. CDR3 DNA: TGTGCCAGCAGTGGGACAGTTGTCAATGAGCAGTTCTTC. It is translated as CASSGTVVNEQFF.

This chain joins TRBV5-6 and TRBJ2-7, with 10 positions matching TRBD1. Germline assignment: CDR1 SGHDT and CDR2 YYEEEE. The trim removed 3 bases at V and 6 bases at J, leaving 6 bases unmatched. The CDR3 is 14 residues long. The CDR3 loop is CASSSGQGSLEQYF. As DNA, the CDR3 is TGTGCCAGCAGCTCGGGACAGGGGAGCCTCGAGCAGTACTTC.

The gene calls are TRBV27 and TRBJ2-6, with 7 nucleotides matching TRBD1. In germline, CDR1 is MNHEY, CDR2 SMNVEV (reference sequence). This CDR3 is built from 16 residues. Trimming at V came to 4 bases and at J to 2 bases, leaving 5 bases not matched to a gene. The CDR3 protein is CASSYYTGAGANVLTF. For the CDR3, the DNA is TGTGCCAGCAGTTACTACACAGGGGCTGGGGCCAACGTCCTGACTTTC.

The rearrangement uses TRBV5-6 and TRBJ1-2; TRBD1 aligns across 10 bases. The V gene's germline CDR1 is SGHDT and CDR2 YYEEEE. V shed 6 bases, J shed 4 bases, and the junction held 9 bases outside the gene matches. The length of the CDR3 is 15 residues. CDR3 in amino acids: CASMGWWTGGYGYTF. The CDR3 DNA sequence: TGTGCCAGCATGGGTTGGTGGACAGGGGGCTATGGCTACACCTTC.

In DNA, the CDR3 is TGTGCCAGCAGCTCCAGCCGGGACTACGAAGGACAAGAGACCCAGTACTTC. This gives the protein CASSSSRDYEGQETQYF. The chain combines TRBV7-9 with TRBJ2-5; 7 positions match TRBD2. J gave up 2 bases and V 4 bases, and 13 bases lay outside the gene matches. Germline V gene sequence: CDR1 SEHNR, CDR2 FQNEAQ (reference sequence). The CDR3 totals 17 residues.